The sequence of this TCR beta chain was determined in a study of blood T cell repertoires in COVID-19. Germline V gene lookup returns CDR1 MNHEY and CDR2 SMNVEV (reference sequence). The CDR3 spans 16 residues. V dropped 3 bases and J dropped 5 bases, with 17 bases sitting between them. Here immunoSEQ multiplex PCR was the method, and the copy in TCRdb shows in-frame clones only, minus some. Of around 220,000 clones listed, around 88% are singletons. Grouping used clinical history reported by participants in a survey and questionnaire. The chain has TRBV27 and TRBJ2-1, with D possibly matching TRBD1 (7 bases). Sequencing was done on a sample of PBMCs or T cells enriched from blood (not recorded which). This sequence was found in a woman in her forties or fifties with acute COVID-19. CDR3 in amino acids: CASSFEQGGLNNEQFF. Written as DNA, the CDR3 is TGTGCCAGCAGTTTTGAGCAGGGGGGATTAAACAATGAGCAGTTCTTC.